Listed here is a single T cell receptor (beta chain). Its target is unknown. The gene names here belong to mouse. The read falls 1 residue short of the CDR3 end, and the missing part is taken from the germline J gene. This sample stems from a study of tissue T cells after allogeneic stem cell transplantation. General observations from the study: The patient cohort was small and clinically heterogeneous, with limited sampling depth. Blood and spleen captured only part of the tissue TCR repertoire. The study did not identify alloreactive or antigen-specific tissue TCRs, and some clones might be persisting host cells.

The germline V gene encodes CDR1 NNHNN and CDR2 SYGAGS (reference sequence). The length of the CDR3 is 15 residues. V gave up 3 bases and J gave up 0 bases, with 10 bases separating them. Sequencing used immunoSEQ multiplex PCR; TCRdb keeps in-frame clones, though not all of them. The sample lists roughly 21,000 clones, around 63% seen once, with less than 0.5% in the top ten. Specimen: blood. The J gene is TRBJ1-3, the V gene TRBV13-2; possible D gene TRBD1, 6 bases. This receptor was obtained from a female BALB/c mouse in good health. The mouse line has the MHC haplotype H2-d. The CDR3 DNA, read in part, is TGTGCCAGCGGTGGGGGACATAATTCTGGAAATACGCTCTAT. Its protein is CASGGGHNSGNTLY. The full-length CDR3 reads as CASGGGHNSGNTLYF.